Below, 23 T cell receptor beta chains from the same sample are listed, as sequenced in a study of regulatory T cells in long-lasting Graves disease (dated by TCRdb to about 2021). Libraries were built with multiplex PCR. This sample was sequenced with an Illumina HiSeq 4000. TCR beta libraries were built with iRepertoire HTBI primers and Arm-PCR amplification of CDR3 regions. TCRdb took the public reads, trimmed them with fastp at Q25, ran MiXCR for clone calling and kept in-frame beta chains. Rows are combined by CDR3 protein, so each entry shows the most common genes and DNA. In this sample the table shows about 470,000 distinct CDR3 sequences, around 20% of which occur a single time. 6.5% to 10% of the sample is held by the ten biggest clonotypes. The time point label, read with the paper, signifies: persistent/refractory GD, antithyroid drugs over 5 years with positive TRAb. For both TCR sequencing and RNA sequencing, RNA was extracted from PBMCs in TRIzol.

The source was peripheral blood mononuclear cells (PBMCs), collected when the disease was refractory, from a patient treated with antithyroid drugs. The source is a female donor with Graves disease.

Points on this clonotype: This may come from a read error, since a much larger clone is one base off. CDR3 DNA: TGTGCCAGCAGTTTAGGGGTACAGGGTGGGAAAGACATTCAGTACTTC. Translated: CASSLGVQGGKDIQYF. This rearrangement joins TRBV28 to TRBJ2-4; D is perhaps TRBD1 (6 bases). The V gene's germline CDR1 is MDHEN and CDR2 SYDVKM. This CDR3 has 16 residues. The germline V and J ends were trimmed by 2 bases and 8 bases, with 19 bases remaining between them.

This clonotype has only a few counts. CDR3 coding DNA: TGTGCCAGCAGAGTGACTACCGGGGAGCTGTTTTTT. Protein: CASRVTTGELFF. The chain has TRBV6-2 or TRBV6-3 and TRBJ2-2; D gene unclear. Per germline, CDR1 MNHEY and CDR2 SVGEGT. The CDR3 loop spans 12 amino acids. V lost 6 bases and J lost 5, with 7 bases in between.

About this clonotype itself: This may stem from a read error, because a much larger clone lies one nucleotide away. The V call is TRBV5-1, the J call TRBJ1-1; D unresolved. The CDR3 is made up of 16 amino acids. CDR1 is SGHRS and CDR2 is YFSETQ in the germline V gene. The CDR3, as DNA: TGCGCCAGCAGCCTCAGAAGGCGGACGGTGAACACTGAAGTTTTCTTT. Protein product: CASSLRRRTVNTEVFF.

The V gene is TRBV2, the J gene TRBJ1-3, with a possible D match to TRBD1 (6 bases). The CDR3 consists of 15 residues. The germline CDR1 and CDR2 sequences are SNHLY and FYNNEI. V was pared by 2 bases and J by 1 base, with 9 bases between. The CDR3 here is CASSELGTSGNTIYF. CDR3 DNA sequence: TGTGCCAGCAGTGAACTCGGGACATCTGGAAACACCATATATTTT.

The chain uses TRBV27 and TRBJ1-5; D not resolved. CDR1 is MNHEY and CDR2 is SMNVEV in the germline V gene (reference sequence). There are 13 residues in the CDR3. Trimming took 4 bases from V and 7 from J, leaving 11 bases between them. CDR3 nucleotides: TGTGCCAGCAGTTATGGATGGAACCAGCCCCAGCATTTT. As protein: CASSYGWNQPQHF.

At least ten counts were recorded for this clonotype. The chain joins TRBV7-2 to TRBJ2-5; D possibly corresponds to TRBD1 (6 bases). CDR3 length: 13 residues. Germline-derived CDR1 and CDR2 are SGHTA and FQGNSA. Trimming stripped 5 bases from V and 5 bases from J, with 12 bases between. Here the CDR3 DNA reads TGTGCCAGCAGCGCACACAGGGCGGAGACCCAGTACTTC. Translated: CASSAHRAETQYF.

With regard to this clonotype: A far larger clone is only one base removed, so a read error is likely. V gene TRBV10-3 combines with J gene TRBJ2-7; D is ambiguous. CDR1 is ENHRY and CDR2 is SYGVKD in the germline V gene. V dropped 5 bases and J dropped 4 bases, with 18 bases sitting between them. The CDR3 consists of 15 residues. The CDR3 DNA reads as TGTGCCATCAGTCCCCGGGTCCCAATGCGGTACGAGCAGTACTTC. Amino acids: CAISPRVPMRYEQYF.

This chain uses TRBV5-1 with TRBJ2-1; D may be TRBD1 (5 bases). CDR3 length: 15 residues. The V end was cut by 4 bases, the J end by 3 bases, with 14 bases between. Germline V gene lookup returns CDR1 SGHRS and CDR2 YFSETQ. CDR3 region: CASSPQGGDYNEQFF. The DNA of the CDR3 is TGCGCCAGCAGCCCCCAGGGCGGAGACTACAATGAGCAGTTCTTC.

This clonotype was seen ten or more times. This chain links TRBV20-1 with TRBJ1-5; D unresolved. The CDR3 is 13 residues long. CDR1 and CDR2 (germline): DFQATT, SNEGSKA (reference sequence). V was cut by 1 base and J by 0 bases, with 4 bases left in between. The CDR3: CSARAYSNQPQHF. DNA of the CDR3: TGCAGTGCTAGAGCATATAGCAATCAGCCCCAGCATTTT.

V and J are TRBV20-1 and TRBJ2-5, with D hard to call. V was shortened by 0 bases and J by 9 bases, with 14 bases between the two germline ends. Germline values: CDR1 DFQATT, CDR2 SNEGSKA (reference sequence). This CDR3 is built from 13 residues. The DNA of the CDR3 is TGCAGTGCTAGAGACGGACCCAACTTGGCCCAGTACTTC. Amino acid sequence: CSARDGPNLAQYF.

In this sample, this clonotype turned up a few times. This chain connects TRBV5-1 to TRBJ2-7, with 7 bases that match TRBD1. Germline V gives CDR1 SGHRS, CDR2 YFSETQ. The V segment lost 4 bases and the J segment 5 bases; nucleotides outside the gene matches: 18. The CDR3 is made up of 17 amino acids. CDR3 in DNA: TGCGCCAGCAGCACCCTCAGGGGGACATCACTTGGTAACGAGCAGTACTTC. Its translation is CASSTLRGTSLGNEQYF.

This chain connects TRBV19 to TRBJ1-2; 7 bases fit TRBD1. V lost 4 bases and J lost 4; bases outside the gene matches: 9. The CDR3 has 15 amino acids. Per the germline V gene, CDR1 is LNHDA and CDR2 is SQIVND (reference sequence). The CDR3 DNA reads TGTGCCAGTAGTACCGGACAGGAGTTCGGCTATGGCTACACCTTC. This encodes CASSTGQEFGYGYTF.

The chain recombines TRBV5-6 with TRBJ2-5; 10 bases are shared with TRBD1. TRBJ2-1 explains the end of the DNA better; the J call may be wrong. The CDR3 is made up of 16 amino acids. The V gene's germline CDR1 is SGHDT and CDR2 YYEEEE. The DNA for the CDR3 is TGTGCCAGCAGCCTAGGTAGGACAGGGGGAGGGAATGAGCAGTTCTTC. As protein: CASSLGRTGGGNEQFF.

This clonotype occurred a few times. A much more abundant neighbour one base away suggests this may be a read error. In DNA form, the CDR3 reads TGTGCCAGCAGTAGCCCTGAAAGGACCTATGGCTGCACCTTC. This codes for CASSSPERTYGCTF. This chain connects TRBV6-2 or TRBV6-3 to TRBJ1-2; unclear D gene. The CDR3 is 14 amino acids. Per the germline V gene, CDR1 is MNHEY and CDR2 is SVGEGT.

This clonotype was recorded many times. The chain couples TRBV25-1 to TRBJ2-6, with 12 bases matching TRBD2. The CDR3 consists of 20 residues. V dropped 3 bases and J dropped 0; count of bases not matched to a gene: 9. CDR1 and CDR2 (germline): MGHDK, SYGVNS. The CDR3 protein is CASSETSGSPKFSGANVLTF. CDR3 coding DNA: TGTGCCAGCAGTGAGACTAGCGGGAGCCCTAAATTCTCTGGGGCCAACGTCCTGACTTTC.

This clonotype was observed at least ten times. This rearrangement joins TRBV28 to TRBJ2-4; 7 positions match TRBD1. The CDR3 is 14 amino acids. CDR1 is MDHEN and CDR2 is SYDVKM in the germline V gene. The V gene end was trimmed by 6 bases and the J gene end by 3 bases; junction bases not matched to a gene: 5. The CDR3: CASRSGTVKNIQYF. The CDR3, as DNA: TGTGCCAGCAGATCCGGGACAGTCAAAAACATTCAGTACTTC.

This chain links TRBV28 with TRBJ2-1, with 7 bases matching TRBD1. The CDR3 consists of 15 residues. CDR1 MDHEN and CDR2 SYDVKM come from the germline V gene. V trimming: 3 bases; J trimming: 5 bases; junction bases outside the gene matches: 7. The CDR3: CASSLLQGIHNEQFF. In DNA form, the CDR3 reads TGTGCCAGCAGTTTGTTACAGGGGATCCACAATGAGCAGTTCTTC.

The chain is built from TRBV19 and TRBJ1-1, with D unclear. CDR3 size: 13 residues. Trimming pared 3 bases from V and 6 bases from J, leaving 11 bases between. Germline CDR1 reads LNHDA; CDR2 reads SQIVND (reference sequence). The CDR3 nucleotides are TGTGCCAGTAGTATCTCCCCTTTGTCTGAAGCTTTCTTT. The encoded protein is CASSISPLSEAFF.

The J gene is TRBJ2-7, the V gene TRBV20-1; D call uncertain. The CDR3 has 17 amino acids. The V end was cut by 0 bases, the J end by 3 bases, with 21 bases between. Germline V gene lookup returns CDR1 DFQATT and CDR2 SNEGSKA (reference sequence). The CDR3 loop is CSARDFKGRSLFYEQYF. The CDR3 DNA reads TGCAGTGCTAGAGATTTCAAAGGCAGGTCCCTTTTCTACGAGCAGTACTTC.

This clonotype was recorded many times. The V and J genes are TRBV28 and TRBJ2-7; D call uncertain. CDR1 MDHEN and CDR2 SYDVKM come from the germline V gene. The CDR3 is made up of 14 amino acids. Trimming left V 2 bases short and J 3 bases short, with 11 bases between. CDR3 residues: CASSLLLESYEQYF. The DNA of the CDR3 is TGTGCCAGCAGTTTACTTCTAGAAAGCTACGAGCAGTACTTC.

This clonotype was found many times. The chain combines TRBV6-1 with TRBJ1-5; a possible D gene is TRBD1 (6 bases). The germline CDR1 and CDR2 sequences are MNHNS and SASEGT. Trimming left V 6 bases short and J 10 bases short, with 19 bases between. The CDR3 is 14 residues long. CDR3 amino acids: CASRRKEGGQPQHF. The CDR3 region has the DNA TGTGCCAGCAGGCGAAAGGAGGGGGGTCAACCCCAGCATTTT.

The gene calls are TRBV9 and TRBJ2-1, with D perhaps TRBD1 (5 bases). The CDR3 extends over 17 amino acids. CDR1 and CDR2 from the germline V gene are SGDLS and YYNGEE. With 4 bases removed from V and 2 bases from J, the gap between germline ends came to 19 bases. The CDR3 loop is CASSLRTPNSPYNEQFF. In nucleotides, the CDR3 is TGTGCCAGCAGCCTCAGGACACCCAATAGCCCCTACAATGAGCAGTTCTTC.

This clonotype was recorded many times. The CDR3 spells CASSSISSYEQYF. The CDR3 DNA is TGTGCCAGCTCATCCATAAGCTCCTACGAGCAGTACTTC. V and J are TRBV18 and TRBJ2-7; D gene unclear. V lost 5 bases and J 0 bases, leaving 8 bases between the germline ends. CDR3 length: 13 amino acids. Germline V gives CDR1 KGHSH, CDR2 LQKENI.